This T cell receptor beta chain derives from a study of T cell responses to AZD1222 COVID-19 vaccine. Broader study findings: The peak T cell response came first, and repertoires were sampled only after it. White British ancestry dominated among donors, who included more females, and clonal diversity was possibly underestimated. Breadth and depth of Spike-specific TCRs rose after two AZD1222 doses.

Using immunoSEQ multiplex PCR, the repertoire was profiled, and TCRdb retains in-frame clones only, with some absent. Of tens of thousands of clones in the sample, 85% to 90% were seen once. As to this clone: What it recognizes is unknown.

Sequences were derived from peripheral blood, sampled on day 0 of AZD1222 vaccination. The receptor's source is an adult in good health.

The CDR3 nucleotides read TGTGCCAGCAGTTTAAGCGGGGTCCCCCCTGGGTCACCCCTCCACTTT. This encodes CASSLSGVPPGSPLHF. The chain is built from TRBV28 and TRBJ1-6; D is ambiguous. CDR1 is MDHEN and CDR2 is SYDVKM in the germline V gene. The V gene lost 2 bases and the J gene lost 10 bases, with 18 bases spanning the gap. The CDR3 has 16 amino acids.